This T cell receptor beta chain was observed in a study of CD8+CD57+ T cells in acquired aplastic anemia. Trimming shortened V by 7 bases and J by 5 bases, and 11 bases separated the two germline ends. Germline-derived CDR1 and CDR2 are DFQATT and SNEGSKA (reference sequence). The CDR3 is 11 residues long. This clonotype showed up just once. Its antigen is as yet unknown. Using genomic DNA as the template, TCR beta VDJ and CDR3 profiling was carried out. TCRdb reprocessed the reads via MiXCR and lists one record per CDR3 protein. The table includes about 150,000 distinct CDR3 sequences, less than 60% detected once. By flow cytometry, patients selected for sequencing had shown an expansion of CD8+CD57+ cells. The cohort consisted entirely of patients having severe acquired aplastic anemia. No therapy had been given to the patients at the time of blood sampling. Whole-study findings and limits: There were 25 to 30 CD8+ CDR3 sequences that occurred in both patients and controls.

This chain connects TRBV20-1 to TRBJ1-2; the D is unclear. The sample comprised sorted CD4+, CD8+, or CD8+CD57+ T cells (not recorded which) from PBMCs. This TCR came from a human donor with aplastic anemia. The CDR3 sequence: CSVGGLYGYTF. As DNA, the CDR3 is TGCAGTGTCGGAGGCCTTTATGGCTACACCTTC.